The rows below give T cell receptor beta chains drawn from one sample of a study of cytomegalovirus exposure and HLA in healthy donors. Assay: immunoSEQ multiplex PCR; the TCRdb copy retains only in-frame clones and omits some. The sample lists about 62,000 clones, approximately 87% seen once, with approximately 1.5% in the top ten. Material: PBMCs. These receptors originate from a man aged 18 to 35 in good health and CMV-seronegative. The CDR3 runs from the conserved cysteine through the conserved F or W. The D gene is left open where the match is weak. Clone size, where shown, is once, few, many, or a class for clones that have expanded.

V	D	J	size	CDR3	DNA
TRBV2	.	TRBJ2-2	few	CASSDVAGNTGELFF	TGTGCCAGCAGTGATGTGGCAGGGAACACCGGGGAGCTGTTTTTT
TRBV5-1	TRBD2	TRBJ2-2	.	CASSPRLAVTGELFF	TGCGCCAGCAGCCCCCGACTAGCTGTCACCGGGGAGCTGTTTTTT
TRBV29-1	TRBD2	TRBJ2-7	.	CSVEAGESYEQYF	TGCAGCGTTGAGGCGGGGGAATCCTACGAGCAGTACTTC
TRBV10-2	TRBD1	TRBJ2-7	once	CASSESRQGATYEQYF	TGCGCCAGCAGTGAGTCCAGGCAGGGGGCGACCTACGAGCAGTACTTC
TRBV11-3	TRBD2	TRBJ2-1	.	CASRSGGTYNEQFF	TGTGCCAGCAGGAGCGGGGGGACGTACAATGAGCAGTTCTTC
TRBV18	.	TRBJ1-5	.	CASSPSAEGQPQHF	TGTGCCAGCTCACCAAGTGCGGAAGGTCAGCCCCAGCATTTT
TRBV6-5	.	TRBJ2-3	few	CASRPSIWSDTQYF	TGTGCCAGCAGACCCTCTATATGGTCAGATACGCAGTATTTT
TRBV25-1	.	TRBJ1-6	.	CASSVQLNNSPLHF	TGTGCCAGCAGTGTGCAACTGAATAATTCACCCCTCCACTTT
TRBV5-1	TRBD2	TRBJ2-7	.	CASSGGGTSASGEQYF	TGCGCCAGCAGCGGAGGGGGGACTAGCGCCTCCGGCGAGCAGTACTTC
TRBV6-1	TRBD2	TRBJ2-1	.	CASSGGLAGGLSSYNEQFF	TGTGCCAGCAGTGGAGGACTAGCGGGGGGCCTCAGCTCCTACAATGAGCAGTTCTTC
TRBV23-1	TRBD2	TRBJ2-1	once	CASSQGRGGAGKFF	TGCGCCAGCAGTCAAGGACGCGGGGGGGCCGGGAAGTTCTTC
TRBV28	TRBD1	TRBJ2-7	.	CASSQTGTGVYEQYF	TGTGCCAGCAGCCAAACCGGGACAGGGGTCTACGAGCAGTACTTC
TRBV5-4	TRBD1	TRBJ2-7	.	CASSPPGQSSYEQYF	TGTGCCAGCAGCCCCCCGGGACAGAGCTCCTACGAGCAGTACTTC
TRBV2	TRBD1	TRBJ1-6	.	CARSTGGAYNSPLHF	TGTGCCAGATCCACAGGGGGCGCTTATAATTCACCCCTCCACTTT
TRBV28	TRBD1	TRBJ2-3	.	CASSSLRTGNLDTQYF	TGTGCCAGCAGTTCTCTTAGGACAGGGAACCTAGATACGCAGTATTTT
TRBV9	TRBD1	TRBJ2-2	few	CASSVTGEPGELFF	TGTGCCAGCAGCGTGACAGGGGAACCCGGGGAGCTGTTTTTT
TRBV5-1	.	TRBJ1-1	.	CASSSTGVNTEAFF	TGCGCCAGCAGCTCGACGGGGGTGAACACTGAAGCTTTCTTT
TRBV11-2	.	TRBJ1-5	.	CASSISGSDNQPQHF	TGTGCCAGCAGCATTTCGGGTTCTGACAATCAGCCCCAGCATTTT
TRBV4-2	TRBD2	TRBJ2-2	.	CASSPGLAGGPPGTGELFF	TGTGCCAGCAGCCCGGGACTAGCGGGGGGACCGCCGGGCACCGGGGAGCTGTTTTTT
TRBV6-5	.	TRBJ2-1	.	CASTPPGEYNEQFF	TGTGCCAGCACCCCACCGGGAGAGTACAATGAGCAGTTCTTC